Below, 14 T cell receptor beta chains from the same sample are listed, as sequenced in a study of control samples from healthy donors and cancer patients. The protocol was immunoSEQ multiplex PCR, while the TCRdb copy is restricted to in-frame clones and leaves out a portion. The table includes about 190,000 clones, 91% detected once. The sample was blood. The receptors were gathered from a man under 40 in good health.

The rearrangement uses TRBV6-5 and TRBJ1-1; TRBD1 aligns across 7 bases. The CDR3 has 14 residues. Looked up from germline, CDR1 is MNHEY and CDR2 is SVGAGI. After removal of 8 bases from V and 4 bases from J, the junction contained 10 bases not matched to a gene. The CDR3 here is CASGRGQRPTEAFF. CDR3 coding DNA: TGTGCCAGCGGGCGGGGACAGCGGCCCACTGAAGCTTTCTTT.

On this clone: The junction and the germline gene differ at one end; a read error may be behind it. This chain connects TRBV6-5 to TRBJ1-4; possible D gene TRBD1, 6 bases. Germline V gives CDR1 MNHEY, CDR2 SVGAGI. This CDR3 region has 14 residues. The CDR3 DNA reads TGTGCCTGCAGGGGAGGGCCAACTAATGAAAAACTGTTTTTT. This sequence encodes CACRGGPTNEKLFF.

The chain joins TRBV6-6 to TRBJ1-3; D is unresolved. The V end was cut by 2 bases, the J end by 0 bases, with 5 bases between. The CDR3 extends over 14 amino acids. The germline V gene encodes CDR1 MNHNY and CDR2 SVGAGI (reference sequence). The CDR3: CASSYDNSGNTIYF. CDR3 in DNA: TGTGCCAGCAGTTACGACAACTCTGGAAACACCATATATTTT.

The DNA for the CDR3 is TGCAGTACAGGGAGCGACACTGAAGCTTTCTTT. Its translation is CSTGSDTEAFF. The chain couples TRBV20-1 to TRBJ1-1, with D maybe TRBD1 (6 bases). This CDR3 is built from 11 residues. Trimming left V 8 bases short and J 3 bases short, with 10 bases between. Germline V gene sequence: CDR1 DFQATT, CDR2 SNEGSKA (reference sequence).

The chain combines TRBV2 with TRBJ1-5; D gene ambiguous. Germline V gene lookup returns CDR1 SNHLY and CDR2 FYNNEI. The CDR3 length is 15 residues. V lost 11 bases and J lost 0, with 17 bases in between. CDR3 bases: TGTGCCTCCCGGCCCACCCCTGCTAGCAATCAGCCCCAGCATTTT. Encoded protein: CASRPTPASNQPQHF.

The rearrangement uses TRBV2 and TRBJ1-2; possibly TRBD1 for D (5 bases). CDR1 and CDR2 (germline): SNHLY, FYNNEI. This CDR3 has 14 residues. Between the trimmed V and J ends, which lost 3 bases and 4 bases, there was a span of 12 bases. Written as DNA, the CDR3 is TGTGCCAGCAGTGATATGAGACAGACCTATGGCTACACCTTC. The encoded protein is CASSDMRQTYGYTF.

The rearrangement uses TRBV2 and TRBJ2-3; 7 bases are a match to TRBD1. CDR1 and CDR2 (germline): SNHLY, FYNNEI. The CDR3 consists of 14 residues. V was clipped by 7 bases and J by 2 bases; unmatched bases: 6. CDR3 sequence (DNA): TGTGCCAGCATCTCACAGGGGACCACAGATACGCAGTATTTT. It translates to CASISQGTTDTQYF.

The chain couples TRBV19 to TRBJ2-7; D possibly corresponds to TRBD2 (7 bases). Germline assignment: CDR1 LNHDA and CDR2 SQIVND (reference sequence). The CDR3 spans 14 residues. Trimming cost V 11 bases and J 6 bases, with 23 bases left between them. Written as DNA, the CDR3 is TGTGCCCGCCGGGGAGGGGGGTTAATAAGCGAGCAGTACTTC. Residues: CARRGGGLISEQYF.

The CDR3 bases are TGCAGCGTTGATAGCGGGGGTCTGTATGAGCAGTTCTTC. It translates to CSVDSGGLYEQFF. This chain connects TRBV29-1 to TRBJ2-1, with 9 bases lining up with TRBD2. CDR3 length: 13 amino acids. V dropped 3 bases and J dropped 8; count of bases not matched to a gene: 5. Germline V gene data show CDR1 as SQVTM and CDR2 as ANQGSEA.

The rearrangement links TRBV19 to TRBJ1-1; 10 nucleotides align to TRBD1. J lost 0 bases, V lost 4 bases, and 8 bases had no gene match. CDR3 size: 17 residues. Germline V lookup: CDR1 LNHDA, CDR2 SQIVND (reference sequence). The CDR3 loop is CASSKTGGAGMNTEAFF. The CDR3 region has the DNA TGTGCCAGTAGTAAGACAGGGGGCGCGGGAATGAACACTGAAGCTTTCTTT.

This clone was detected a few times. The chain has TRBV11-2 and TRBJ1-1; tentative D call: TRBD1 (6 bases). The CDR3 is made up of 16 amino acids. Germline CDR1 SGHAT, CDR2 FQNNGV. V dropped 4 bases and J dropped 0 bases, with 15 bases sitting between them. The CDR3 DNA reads TGTGCCAGCAGCTCCGAGACAGGTTTCATGAACACTGAAGCTTTCTTT. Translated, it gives CASSSETGFMNTEAFF.

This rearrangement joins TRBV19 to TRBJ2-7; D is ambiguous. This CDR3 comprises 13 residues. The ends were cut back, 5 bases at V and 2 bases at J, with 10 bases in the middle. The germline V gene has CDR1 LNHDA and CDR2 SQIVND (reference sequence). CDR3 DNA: TGTGCCAGTAGTGCCGGGCCTCCCTACGAGCAGTACTTC. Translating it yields CASSAGPPYEQYF.

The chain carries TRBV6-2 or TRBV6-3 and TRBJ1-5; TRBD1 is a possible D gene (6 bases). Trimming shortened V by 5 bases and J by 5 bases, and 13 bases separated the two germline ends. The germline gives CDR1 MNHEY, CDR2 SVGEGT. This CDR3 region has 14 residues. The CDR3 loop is CASSRSGVHQPQHF. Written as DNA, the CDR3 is TGTGCCAGCAGTCGGTCAGGGGTCCATCAGCCCCAGCATTTT.

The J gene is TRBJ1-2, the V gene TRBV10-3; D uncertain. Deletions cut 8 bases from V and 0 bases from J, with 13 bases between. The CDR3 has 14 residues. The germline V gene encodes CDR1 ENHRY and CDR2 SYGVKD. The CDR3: CAIRDPGANYGYTF. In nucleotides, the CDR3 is TGTGCCATCCGAGACCCGGGAGCTAACTATGGCTACACCTTC.